Listed below are T cell receptor beta chains from one sample, sequenced in a study of blood T cells in healthy people across ages. TCRdb used MiXCR to reprocess the 5' RACE reads, holding one entry per CDR3 protein. The table lists some 1 million distinct CDR3 sequences, under 55% of them singletons. The specimen sequenced was blood. Receptors originate from an older woman in good health. The conserved cysteine and the conserved F or W are not part of the CDR3 here. Rows give clone size only sometimes, using once, few, many, or a class for an expanded clone.

clone_size j_call v_call cdr3_length cdr3_aa
few TRBJ1-1 TRBV20-1 11 SARDLDREEAF
- TRBJ2-7 TRBV7-8 12 ASSAPNRGREQY
- TRBJ2-7 TRBV29-1 10 SVETPSYEQY
few TRBJ2-7 TRBV20-1 12 SARGFGSSYEQY
few TRBJ2-1 TRBV4-1 14 ASSAAGTSPWNEQF
few TRBJ2-1 TRBV12-3/TRBV12-4 12 ASSLGTSHNEQF
few TRBJ2-7 TRBV20-1 11 SARSRGSYEQY
many TRBJ1-2 TRBV4-1 13 ASSPRTGPNYGYT
few TRBJ2-7 TRBV11-2 11 ASSGGTGREQY
- TRBJ2-5 TRBV2 11 ANKERERETQY
- TRBJ2-1 TRBV12-3/TRBV12-4 13 ASSQSRDSINEQF
few TRBJ2-1 TRBV24-1 12 AIQSGRSYNEQF
- TRBJ1-2 TRBV5-1 12 ASSGTTGGRGYT
- - TRBV21-1 14 ASSLIDRSSYNEQY
- TRBJ1-2 TRBV29-1 12 SAPAPDRGDGYT
- TRBJ2-1 TRBV11-2 13 ASSRGQGKEDEQF
many TRBJ2-1 TRBV4-1 15 ASSLGGVAVEWDEQF
- TRBJ2-4 TRBV2 12 ASSELAGLGEQY
many TRBJ2-7 TRBV20-1 11 SARRLAGYEQY
- TRBJ1-2 TRBV9 13 ASSVDDSFSEGYT
few TRBJ2-1 TRBV7-9 16 ASSLSLLWAWAYNEQF
- TRBJ2-5 TRBV5-1 12 ASDPGLSLGTQY
- - TRBV5-1 11 ASSVGQANEQY
few TRBJ2-7 TRBV6-1 12 ASSADGVNNEQY
- TRBJ2-7 TRBV5-1 13 ASSPGLVLNNEQY
- TRBJ2-3 TRBV12-3/TRBV12-4 13 ASGRGWGRKDTQY
- TRBJ1-2 TRBV2 11 ASSEFGLGGYT
- TRBJ1-5 TRBV20-1 14 SARLLGTDSNQPQH
- TRBJ1-3 TRBV7-2 13 ASSLRQSSGNTIY
few - TRBV25-1 13 ASSEGRSPSNEQY
- TRBJ2-7 TRBV7-9 13 ASRPGWQEIHEQY
- TRBJ2-3 TRBV2 15 ASNYSPQRESTDTQY
- TRBJ2-7 TRBV7-9 12 ASSRDPNGVEQY